One and the same sample provided the 15 T cell receptor beta chains below, sequenced in a study of T cell changes during pregnancy in multiple sclerosis. TCRdb keeps only in-frame clones here, not all; method: immunoSEQ multiplex PCR. The sample contains roughly 64,000 clones, just over 90% of which appear only once. The source was peripheral blood, collected in the second trimester of pregnancy. These receptors all come from a female donor with multiple sclerosis, enrolled in a pregnancy study.

The genes are TRBV27 and TRBJ1-1; no reliable D call. This CDR3 comprises 14 residues. V was pared by 3 bases and J by 5 bases, with 13 bases between. Germline lookup yields CDR1 MNHEY and CDR2 SMNVEV (reference sequence). The CDR3 here is CASSFTGSVTEAFF. In DNA form, the CDR3 reads TGTGCCAGCAGTTTTACGGGGAGCGTGACTGAAGCTTTCTTT.

V usage is TRBV5-1 and J usage is TRBJ1-4, with TRBD1 matching 9 bases. V trimming: 4 bases; J trimming: 8 bases; junction bases outside the gene matches: 6. This CDR3 is built from 14 residues. Per the germline V gene, CDR1 is SGHRS and CDR2 is YFSETQ. As DNA, the CDR3 is TGCGCCAGCAGCCCGGGACAGGGCAACGAAAAACTGTTTTTT. This encodes CASSPGQGNEKLFF.

This clone has more than one count but fewer than ten. V usage is TRBV7-8 and J usage is TRBJ1-5; a possible D gene is TRBD1 (5 bases). Germline V lookup: CDR1 SGHVS, CDR2 FQNEAQ. The CDR3 runs 15 residues. Trimming cost V 2 bases and J 5 bases, with 13 bases left between them. The CDR3 DNA follows: TGTGCCAGCAGCTTATTGACAAGGGACTATCAGCCCCAGCATTTT. Translating gives CASSLLTRDYQPQHF.

V and J are TRBV2 and TRBJ1-2; possible D gene TRBD1, 5 bases. V lost 6 bases and J 6 bases, leaving 17 bases between the germline ends. The V gene's germline CDR1 is SNHLY and CDR2 FYNNEI. The CDR3 consists of 14 residues. The CDR3 reads CASRESGPGDGYTF. CDR3 DNA sequence: TGTGCCAGCAGGGAGTCAGGGCCAGGAGATGGCTACACCTTC. The full variable domain, in which reference TRBV2 and TRBJ1-2 provide the parts outside the CDR3, is EPEVTQTPSHQVTQMGQEVILRCVPISNHLYFYWYRQILGQKVEFLVSFYNNEISEKSEIFDDQFSVERPDGSNFTLKIRSTKLEDSAMYFCASRESGPGDGYTFGSGTRLTVV.

The chain combines TRBV5-4 with TRBJ1-2; D not resolved. With 4 bases removed from V and 4 bases from J, the gap between germline ends came to 11 bases. CDR3 size: 13 residues. CDR1 and CDR2 (germline): SGHNT, YYREEE (reference sequence). The CDR3 region is CASSPLNSYGYTF. For the CDR3, the DNA is TGTGCCAGCAGCCCCCTGAACAGCTATGGCTACACCTTC.

The V call is TRBV6-1, the J call TRBJ2-7, with 7 bases aligning to TRBD1. The germline CDR1 and CDR2 sequences are MNHNS and SASEGT. This CDR3 has 15 residues. The ends lost 6 bases at V and 3 bases at J; junction bases unmatched: 11. The CDR3 coding sequence is TGTGCCAGCAGGGTCATGGACAGGACGAACTACGAGCAGTACTTC. Translating gives CASRVMDRTNYEQYF.

The sample holds one count of this clone. The chain uses TRBV9 and TRBJ2-7, with TRBD2 matching 13 bases. V dropped 7 bases and J dropped 1; count of bases not matched to a gene: 11. The CDR3 consists of 17 residues. CDR1 is SGDLS, CDR2 YYNGEE, per germline. Written as DNA, the CDR3 is TGTGCCAGCTCTGCCGGGACTAGCGGGGTGGGGTCCTACGAGCAGTACTTC. Its translation is CASSAGTSGVGSYEQYF. The variable domain in full, with the rest retrieved from reference TRBV9 and TRBJ2-7, is DSGVTQTPKHLITATGQRVTLRCSPRSGDLSVYWYQQSLDQGLQFLIQYYNGEERAKGNILERFSAQQFPDLHSELNLSSLELGDSALYFCASSAGTSGVGSYEQYFGPGTRLTVT.

V usage is TRBV9 and J usage is TRBJ2-2, with D maybe TRBD2 (5 bases). The V gene's germline CDR1 is SGDLS and CDR2 YYNGEE. Trimming took off 2 bases at V and 0 bases at J, with 14 bases between the two ends. This CDR3 has 17 amino acids. The CDR3 DNA is TGTGCCAGCAGCGTTAGCGTGTCGAGGCCGAACACCGGGGAGCTGTTTTTT. It is translated as CASSVSVSRPNTGELFF.

J is TRBJ1-5 and V is TRBV5-1, with D maybe TRBD1 (6 bases). Germline V gives CDR1 SGHRS, CDR2 YFSETQ. This CDR3 comprises 15 residues. Trimming stripped 1 base from V and 5 bases from J, with 13 bases between. DNA of the CDR3: TGCGCCAGCAGCTTGCTTCCTTCAGGGGATCAGCCCCAGCATTTT. This translates into CASSLLPSGDQPQHF.

The chain links TRBV4-3 to TRBJ1-1; D remains ambiguous. This CDR3 spans 18 amino acids. The V gene's germline CDR1 is LGHNA and CDR2 YSLEER. V lost 0 bases and J lost 0, with 17 bases in between. The CDR3: CASSQESPYTAMNTEAFF. The CDR3 DNA is TGCGCCAGCAGCCAAGAATCCCCATATACAGCAATGAACACTGAAGCTTTCTTT.

The J gene is TRBJ1-1, the V gene TRBV11-3, with 7 nucleotides matching TRBD1. V lost 1 base, J lost 1 base, and 3 bases stayed unmatched. This CDR3 comprises 15 residues. From germline, CDR1 is SGHNT and CDR2 YENEEA. The CDR3 loop is CASSLGQGENTEAFF. The DNA for the CDR3 is TGTGCCAGCAGCTTAGGTCAGGGGGAGAACACTGAAGCTTTCTTT.

The chain joins TRBV7-9 to TRBJ1-4; 9 bases agree with TRBD1. This CDR3 has 14 amino acids. After removal of 5 bases from V and 7 bases from J, the junction contained 5 bases not matched to a gene. CDR1 SEHNR and CDR2 FQNEAQ come from the germline V gene (reference sequence). The CDR3 sequence is CASSLGQGAEKLFF. The CDR3 DNA sequence: TGTGCCAGCAGCCTGGGACAGGGTGCTGAAAAACTGTTTTTT.

The rearrangement uses TRBV2 and TRBJ1-2, with D perhaps matching TRBD1 (6 bases). CDR1 and CDR2 from the germline V gene are SNHLY and FYNNEI. The CDR3 is 13 residues long. Deletions cut 5 bases from V and 4 bases from J, with 11 bases between. The CDR3 DNA sequence: TGTGCCAGCAGTTTACAGGGAGCCTATGGCTACACCTTC. Protein product: CASSLQGAYGYTF.

This clone was observed once. The chain employs TRBV11-3 and TRBJ2-3, with 8 bases fitting TRBD2. CDR3 length: 18 residues. Looked up from germline, CDR1 is SGHNT and CDR2 is YENEEA. Germline trimming cut 1 base from V and 1 base from J; bases unmatched to any gene: 10. The CDR3 DNA sequence: TGTGCCAGCAGCTTAGGGGGGGGACTAGGGGAAGGCACAGATACGCAGTATTTT. It codes for CASSLGGGLGEGTDTQYF.

This clone was observed once. The rearrangement uses TRBV15 and TRBJ2-1; weak D call: TRBD1 (5 bases). Trimming stripped 1 base from V and 3 bases from J, with 10 bases between. Germline CDR1 reads LNHNV; CDR2 reads YYDKDF (reference sequence). The CDR3 has 15 residues. DNA for the CDR3: TGTGCCACCAGCAGAGGGGGCGGCCGCTACAATGAGCAGTTCTTC. It specifies CATSRGGGRYNEQFF.